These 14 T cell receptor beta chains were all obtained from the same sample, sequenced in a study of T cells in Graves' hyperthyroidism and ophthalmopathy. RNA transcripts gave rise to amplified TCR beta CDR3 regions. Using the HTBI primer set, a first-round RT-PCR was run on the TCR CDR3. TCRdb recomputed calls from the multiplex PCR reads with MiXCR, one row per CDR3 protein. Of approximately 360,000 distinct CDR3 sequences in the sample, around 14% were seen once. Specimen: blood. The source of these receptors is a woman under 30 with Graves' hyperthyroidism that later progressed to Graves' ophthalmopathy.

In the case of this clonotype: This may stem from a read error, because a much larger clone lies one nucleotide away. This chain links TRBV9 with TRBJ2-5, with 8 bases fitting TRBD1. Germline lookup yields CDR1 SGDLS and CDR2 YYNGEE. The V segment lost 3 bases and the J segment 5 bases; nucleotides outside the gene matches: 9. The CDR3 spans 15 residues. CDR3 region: CASSEDTGGRETQYF. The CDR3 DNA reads TGTGCCAGCAGCGAAGACACAGGGGGACGGGAGACCCAGTACTTC.

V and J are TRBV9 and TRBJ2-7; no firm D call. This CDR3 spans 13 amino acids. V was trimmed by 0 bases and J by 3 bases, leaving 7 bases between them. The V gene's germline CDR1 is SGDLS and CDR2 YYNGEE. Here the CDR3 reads CASSVEVNYEQYF. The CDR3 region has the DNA TGTGCCAGCAGCGTAGAAGTCAACTACGAGCAGTACTTC.

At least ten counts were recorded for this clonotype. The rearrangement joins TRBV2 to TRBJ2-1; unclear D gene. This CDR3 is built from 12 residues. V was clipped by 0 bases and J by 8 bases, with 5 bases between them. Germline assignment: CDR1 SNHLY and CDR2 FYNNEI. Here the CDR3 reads CASSEAWDEQFF. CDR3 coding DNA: TGTGCCAGCAGTGAAGCATGGGATGAGCAGTTCTTC.

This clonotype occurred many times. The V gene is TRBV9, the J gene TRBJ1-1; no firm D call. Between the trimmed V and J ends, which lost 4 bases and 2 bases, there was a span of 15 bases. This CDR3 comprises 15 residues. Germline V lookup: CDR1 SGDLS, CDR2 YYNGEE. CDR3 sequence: CASSPNVGLNTEAFF. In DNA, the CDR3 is TGTGCCAGCAGCCCCAACGTCGGGCTAAACACTGAAGCTTTCTTT. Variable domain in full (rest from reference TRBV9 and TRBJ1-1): DSGVTQTPKHLITATGQRVTLRCSPRSGDLSVYWYQQSLDQGLQFLIQYYNGEERAKGNILERFSAQQFPDLHSELNLSSLELGDSALYFCASSPNVGLNTEAFFGQGTRLTVV.

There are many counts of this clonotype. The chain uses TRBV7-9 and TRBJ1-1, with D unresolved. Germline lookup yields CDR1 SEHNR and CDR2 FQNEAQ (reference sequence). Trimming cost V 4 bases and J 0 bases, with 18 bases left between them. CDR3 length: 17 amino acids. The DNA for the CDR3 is TGTGCCAGCAGCTCCTCCGGAGTACAGACCATGAACACTGAAGCTTTCTTT. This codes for CASSSSGVQTMNTEAFF.

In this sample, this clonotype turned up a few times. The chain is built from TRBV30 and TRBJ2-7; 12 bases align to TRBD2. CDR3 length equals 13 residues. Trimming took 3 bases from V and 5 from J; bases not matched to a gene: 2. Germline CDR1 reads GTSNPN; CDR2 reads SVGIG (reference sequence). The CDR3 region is CAWRTSGSNEQYF. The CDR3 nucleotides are TGTGCCTGGAGGACTAGCGGGAGTAACGAGCAGTACTTC.

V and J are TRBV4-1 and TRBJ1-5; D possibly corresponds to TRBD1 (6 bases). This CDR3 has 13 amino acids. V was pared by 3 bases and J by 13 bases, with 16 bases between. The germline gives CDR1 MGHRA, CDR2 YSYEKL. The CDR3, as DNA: TGCGCCAGCAGCCACCCCCGACAGGCCGTTCAGCATTTT. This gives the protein CASSHPRQAVQHF.

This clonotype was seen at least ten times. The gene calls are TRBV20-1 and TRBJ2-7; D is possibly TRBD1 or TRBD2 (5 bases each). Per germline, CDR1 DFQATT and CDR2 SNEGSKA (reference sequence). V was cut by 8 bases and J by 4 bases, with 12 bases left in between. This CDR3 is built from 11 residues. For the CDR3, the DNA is TGCAGTCCCGAAGGGGAGTACGAGCAGTACTTC. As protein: CSPEGEYEQYF.

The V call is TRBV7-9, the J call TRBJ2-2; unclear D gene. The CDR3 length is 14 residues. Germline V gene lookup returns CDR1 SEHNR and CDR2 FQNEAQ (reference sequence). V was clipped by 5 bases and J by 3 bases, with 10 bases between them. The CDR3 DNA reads TGTGCCAGCAGCCAACGGGCGGACACCGGGGAGCTGTTTTTT. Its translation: CASSQRADTGELFF.

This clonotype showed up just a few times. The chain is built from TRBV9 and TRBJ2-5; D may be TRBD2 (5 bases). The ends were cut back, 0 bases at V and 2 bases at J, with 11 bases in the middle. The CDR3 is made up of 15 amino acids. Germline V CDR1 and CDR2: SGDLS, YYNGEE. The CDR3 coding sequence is TGTGCCAGCAGCGTAGAGGGAGCCCTACAAGAGACCCAGTACTTC. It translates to CASSVEGALQETQYF.

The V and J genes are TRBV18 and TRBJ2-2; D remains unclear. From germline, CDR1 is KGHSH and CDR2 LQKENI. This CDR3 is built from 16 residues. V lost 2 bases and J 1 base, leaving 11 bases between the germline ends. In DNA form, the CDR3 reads TGTGCCAGCTCACCAGGTCGGACGGGGAACACCGGGGAGCTGTTTTTT. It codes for CASSPGRTGNTGELFF.

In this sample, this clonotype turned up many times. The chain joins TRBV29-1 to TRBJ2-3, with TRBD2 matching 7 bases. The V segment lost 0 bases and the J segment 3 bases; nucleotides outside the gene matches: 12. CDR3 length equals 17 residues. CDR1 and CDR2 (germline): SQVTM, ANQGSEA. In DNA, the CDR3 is TGCAGCGTTGAAGATTTACGGGAGGATAGGCGAACAGATACGCAGTATTTT. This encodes CSVEDLREDRRTDTQYF.

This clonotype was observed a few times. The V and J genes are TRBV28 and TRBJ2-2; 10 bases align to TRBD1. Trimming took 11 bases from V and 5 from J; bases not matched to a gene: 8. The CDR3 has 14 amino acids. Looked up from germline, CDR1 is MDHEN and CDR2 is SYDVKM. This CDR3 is CALMDRGGTGELFF. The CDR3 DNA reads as TGTGCCCTCATGGACAGGGGGGGGACCGGGGAGCTGTTTTTT.

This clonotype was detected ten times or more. CDR3 residues: CASSIRAVDTQYF. CDR3 bases: TGTGCCAGCAGCATCCGGGCCGTAGATACGCAGTATTTT. The J gene is TRBJ2-3, the V gene TRBV27; D is unclear. Germline V lookup: CDR1 MNHEY, CDR2 SMNVEV (reference sequence). The CDR3 runs 13 residues. The V end lost 6 bases, the J end lost 5 bases, and 12 bases lay between the germline ends.